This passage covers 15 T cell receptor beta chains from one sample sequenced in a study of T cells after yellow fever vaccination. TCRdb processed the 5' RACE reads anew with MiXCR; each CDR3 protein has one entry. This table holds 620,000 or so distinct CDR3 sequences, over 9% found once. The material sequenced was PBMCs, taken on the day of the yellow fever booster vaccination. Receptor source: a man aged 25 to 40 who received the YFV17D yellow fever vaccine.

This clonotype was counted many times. Written as DNA, the CDR3 is TGCAGTGCTAGGGGGACATTAACCCGGGACAATGAGCAGTTCTTC. Its protein product is CSARGTLTRDNEQFF. This chain uses TRBV20-1 with TRBJ2-1, with a weak D call TRBD1 (6 bases). The V end was cut by 3 bases, the J end by 5 bases, with 17 bases between. CDR3 length: 15 residues. CDR1 DFQATT and CDR2 SNEGSKA come from the germline V gene (reference sequence).

The CDR3 reads CASSFYSGLPNTGELFF. The DNA of the CDR3 is TGTGCCAGCAGCTTTTATAGCGGCCTACCGAACACCGGGGAGCTGTTTTTT. The chain joins TRBV5-4 to TRBJ2-2, with D possibly TRBD2 on 6 matching bases. Trimming took off 2 bases at V and 0 bases at J, with 14 bases between the two ends. The V gene's germline CDR1 is SGHNT and CDR2 YYREEE (reference sequence). This CDR3 comprises 17 residues.

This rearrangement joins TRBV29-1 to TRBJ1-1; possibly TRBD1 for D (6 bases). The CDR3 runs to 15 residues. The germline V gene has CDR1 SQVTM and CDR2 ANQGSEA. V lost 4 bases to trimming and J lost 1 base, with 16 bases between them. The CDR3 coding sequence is TGCAGCGTTGTCAGGCAGGGGCTTGGGAACACTGAAGCTTTCTTT. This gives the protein CSVVRQGLGNTEAFF. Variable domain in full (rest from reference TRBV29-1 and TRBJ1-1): SAVISQKPSRDICQRGTSLTIQCQVDSQVTMMFWYRQQPGQSLTLIATANQGSEATYESGFVIDKFPISRPNLTFSTLTVSNMSPEDSSIYLCSVVRQGLGNTEAFFGQGTRLTVV.

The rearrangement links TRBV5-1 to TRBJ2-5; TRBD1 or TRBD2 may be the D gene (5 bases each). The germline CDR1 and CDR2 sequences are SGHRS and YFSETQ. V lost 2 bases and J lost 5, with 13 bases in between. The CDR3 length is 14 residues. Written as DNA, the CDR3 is TGCGCCAGCAGCTTTTGGGGACCGGAGGAGACCCAGTACTTC. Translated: CASSFWGPEETQYF.

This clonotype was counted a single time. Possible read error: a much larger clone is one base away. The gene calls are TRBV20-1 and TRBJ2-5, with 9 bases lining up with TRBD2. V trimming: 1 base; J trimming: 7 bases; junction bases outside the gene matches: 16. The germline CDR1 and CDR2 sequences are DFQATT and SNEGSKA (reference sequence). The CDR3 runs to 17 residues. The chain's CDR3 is CSARGPSGASWRSTQYF. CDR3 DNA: TGCAGTGCTAGAGGGCCTAGCGGGGCCTCCTGGCGATCGACCCAGTACTTC.

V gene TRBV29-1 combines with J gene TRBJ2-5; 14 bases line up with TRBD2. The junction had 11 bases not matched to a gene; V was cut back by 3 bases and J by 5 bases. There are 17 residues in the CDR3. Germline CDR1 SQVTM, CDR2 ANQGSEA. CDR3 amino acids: CSVEAGTSGSLWETQYF. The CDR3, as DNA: TGCAGCGTTGAGGCTGGGACTAGCGGGAGCCTATGGGAGACCCAGTACTTC.

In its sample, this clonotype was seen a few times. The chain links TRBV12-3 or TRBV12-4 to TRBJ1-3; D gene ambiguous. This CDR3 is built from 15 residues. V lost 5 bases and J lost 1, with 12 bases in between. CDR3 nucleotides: TGTGCCAGCAGTCCTACTCGGGTGTCTGGAAACACCATATATTTT. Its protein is CASSPTRVSGNTIYF.

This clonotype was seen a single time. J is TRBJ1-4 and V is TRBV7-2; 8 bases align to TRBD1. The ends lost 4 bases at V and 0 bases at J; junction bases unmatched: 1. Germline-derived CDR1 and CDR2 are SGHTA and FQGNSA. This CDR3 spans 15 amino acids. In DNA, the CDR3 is TGTGCCAGCAGCTGGGGACAGGCAACTAATGAAAAACTGTTTTTT. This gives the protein CASSWGQATNEKLFF.

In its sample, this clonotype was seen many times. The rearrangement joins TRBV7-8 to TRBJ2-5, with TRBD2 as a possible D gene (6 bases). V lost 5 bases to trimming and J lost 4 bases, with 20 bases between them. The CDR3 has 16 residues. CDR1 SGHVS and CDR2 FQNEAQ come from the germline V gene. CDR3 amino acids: CASSPEGTFTRETQYF. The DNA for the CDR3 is TGTGCCAGCAGCCCGGAGGGGACTTTCACCAGAGAGACCCAGTACTTC.

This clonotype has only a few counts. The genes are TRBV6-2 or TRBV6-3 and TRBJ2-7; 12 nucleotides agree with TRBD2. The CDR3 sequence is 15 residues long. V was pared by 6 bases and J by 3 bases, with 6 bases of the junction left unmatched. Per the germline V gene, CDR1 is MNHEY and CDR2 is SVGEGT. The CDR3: CASRRLAGAGYEQYF. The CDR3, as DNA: TGTGCCAGCAGACGACTAGCGGGAGCCGGCTACGAGCAGTACTTC.

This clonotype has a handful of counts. The CDR3 DNA follows: TGTGCCAGCAGTTCGAGAAATGAAGCTTTCTTT. Encoded protein: CASSSRNEAFF. The V gene is TRBV6-2 or TRBV6-3, the J gene TRBJ1-1; D not resolved. This CDR3 is 11 amino acids long. The germline V gene has CDR1 MNHEY and CDR2 SVGEGT. Trimming took off 4 bases at V and 7 bases at J, with 7 bases between the two ends.

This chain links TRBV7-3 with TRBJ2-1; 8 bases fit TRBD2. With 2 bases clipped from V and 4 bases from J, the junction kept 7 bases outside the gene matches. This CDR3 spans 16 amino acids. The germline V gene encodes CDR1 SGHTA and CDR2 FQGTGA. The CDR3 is CASSLFGTSEYNEQFF. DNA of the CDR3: TGTGCCAGCAGCTTATTCGGGACTAGTGAATACAATGAGCAGTTCTTC.

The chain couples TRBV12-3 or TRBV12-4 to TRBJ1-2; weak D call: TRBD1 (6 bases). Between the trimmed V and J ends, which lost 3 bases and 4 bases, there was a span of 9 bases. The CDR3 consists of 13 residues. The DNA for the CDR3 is TGTGCCAGCAGTTTGGACAGATTCTATGGCTACACCTTC. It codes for CASSLDRFYGYTF.

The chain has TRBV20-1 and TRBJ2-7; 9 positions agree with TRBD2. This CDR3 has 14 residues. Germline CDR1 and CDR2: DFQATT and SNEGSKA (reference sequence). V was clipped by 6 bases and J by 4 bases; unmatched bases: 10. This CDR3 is CSAHPLAGAYEQYF. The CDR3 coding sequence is TGCAGTGCCCACCCTTTAGCGGGAGCTTACGAGCAGTACTTC.

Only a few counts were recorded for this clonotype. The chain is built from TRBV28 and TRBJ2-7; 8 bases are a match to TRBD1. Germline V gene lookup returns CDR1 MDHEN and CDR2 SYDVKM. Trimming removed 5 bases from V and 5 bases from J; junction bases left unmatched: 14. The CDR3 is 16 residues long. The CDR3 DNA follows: TGTGCCAGCAGTCAACTTCGGCTCAGGGGGCCTGACGAGCAGTACTTC. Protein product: CASSQLRLRGPDEQYF. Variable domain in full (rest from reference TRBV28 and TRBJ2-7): DVKVTQSSRYLVKRTGEKVFLECVQDMDHENMFWYRQDPGLGLRLIYFSYDVKMKEKGDIPEGYSVSREKKERFSLILESASTNQTSMYLCASSQLRLRGPDEQYFGPGTRLTVT.